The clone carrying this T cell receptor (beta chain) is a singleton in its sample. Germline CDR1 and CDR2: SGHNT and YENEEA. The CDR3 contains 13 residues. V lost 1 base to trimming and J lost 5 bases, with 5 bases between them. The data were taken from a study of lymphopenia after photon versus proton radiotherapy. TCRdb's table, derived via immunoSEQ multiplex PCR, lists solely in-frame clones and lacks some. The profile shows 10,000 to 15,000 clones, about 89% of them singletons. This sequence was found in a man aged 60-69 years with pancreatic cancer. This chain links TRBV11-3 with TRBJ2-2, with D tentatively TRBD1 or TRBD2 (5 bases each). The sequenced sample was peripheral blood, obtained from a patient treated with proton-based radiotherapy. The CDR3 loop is CASSLGGTGELFF. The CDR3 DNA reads TGTGCCAGCAGCTTAGGGGGGACCGGGGAGCTGTTTTTT.